Sequencing of this T cell receptor (beta chain) was carried out in a study of blood T cell repertoires in COVID-19. On the study more broadly: Collection of acute and convalescent COVID-19 samples took place in the United States, Italy and Spain. T cells, B-cell-depleted T cells, or PBMCs supplied cDNA or gDNA.

Ages ranged from roughly 18 to 100 years, with residence in approximately 25 US areas. In the original workflow: Cell counts per sample came from amplifying reference gene primers. Sequencing was performed with immunoSEQ multiplex PCR; in TCRdb, only in-frame clones are kept and a portion is missing. V and J calls plus clone size are reproduced from that table; the DNA served to infer D and trimming. The profile shows 320,000 or so clones, approximately 88% of them singletons. CDR3 length equals 13 residues. In germline, CDR1 is SNHLY, CDR2 FYNNEI. The V end lost 6 bases, the J end lost 3 bases, and 12 bases lay between the germline ends.

The sequenced sample consisted of PBMCs or T cells enriched from blood (not recorded which). This sequence originates from a man aged 25-45 years who had recovered from COVID-19. The chain carries TRBV2 and TRBJ2-7, with D maybe TRBD2 (6 bases). CDR3 amino acids: CASRSGTYYEQYF. DNA of the CDR3: TGTGCCAGCAGGTCCGGGACTTACTACGAGCAGTACTTC.